This T cell receptor beta chain was profiled in a study of early T cells in non-severe SARS-CoV-2 infection. TCRdb fed the 5' RACE reads into MiXCR, producing one record per CDR3 protein. The sample yields around 25,000 distinct CDR3 sequences, around 6% seen once. This clonotype was seen at least ten times. This CDR3 has 14 amino acids. The V and J ends lost 3 bases and 6 bases, in that order; junction bases with no gene match: 3. CDR1 and CDR2 from the germline V gene are SGHTA and FQGNSA. What was sequenced was whole blood. The receptor comes from an adult who was a healthcare worker with PCR-confirmed SARS-CoV-2 infection or an uninfected control (not recorded which). The chain combines TRBV7-2 with TRBJ2-1; TRBD1 agrees at 9 bases. This CDR3 is CASSFGTGSNEQFF. DNA of the CDR3: TGTGCCAGCAGCTTCGGGACAGGGTCCAATGAGCAGTTCTTC.